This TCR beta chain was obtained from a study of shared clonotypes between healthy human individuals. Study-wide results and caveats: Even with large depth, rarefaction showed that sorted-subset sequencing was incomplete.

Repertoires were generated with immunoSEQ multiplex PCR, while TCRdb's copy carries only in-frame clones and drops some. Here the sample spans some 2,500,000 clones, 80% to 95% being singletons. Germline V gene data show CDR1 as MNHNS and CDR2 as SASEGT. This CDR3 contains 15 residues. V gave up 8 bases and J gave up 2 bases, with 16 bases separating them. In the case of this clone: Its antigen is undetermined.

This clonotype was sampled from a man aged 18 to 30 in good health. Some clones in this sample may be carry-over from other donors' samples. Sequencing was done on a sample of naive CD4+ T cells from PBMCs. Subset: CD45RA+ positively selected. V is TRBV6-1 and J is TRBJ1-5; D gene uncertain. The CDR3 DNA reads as TGTGCCAGCTCCGAGGATGACCGCCGCAATCAGCCCCAGCATTTT. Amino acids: CASSEDDRRNQPQHF.